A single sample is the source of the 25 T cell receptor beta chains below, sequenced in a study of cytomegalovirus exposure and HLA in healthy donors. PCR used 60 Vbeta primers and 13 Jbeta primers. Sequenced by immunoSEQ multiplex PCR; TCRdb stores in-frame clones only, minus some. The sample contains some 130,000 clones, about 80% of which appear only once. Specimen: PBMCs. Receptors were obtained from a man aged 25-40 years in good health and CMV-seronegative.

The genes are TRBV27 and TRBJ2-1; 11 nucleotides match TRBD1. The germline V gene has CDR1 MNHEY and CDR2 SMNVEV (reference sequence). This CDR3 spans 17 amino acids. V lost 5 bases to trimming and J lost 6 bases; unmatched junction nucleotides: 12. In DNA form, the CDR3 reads TGTGCCAGCAGTACCTGGACAGGGGGCCTGGGGGTCAATGAGCAGTTCTTC. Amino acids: CASSTWTGGLGVNEQFF.

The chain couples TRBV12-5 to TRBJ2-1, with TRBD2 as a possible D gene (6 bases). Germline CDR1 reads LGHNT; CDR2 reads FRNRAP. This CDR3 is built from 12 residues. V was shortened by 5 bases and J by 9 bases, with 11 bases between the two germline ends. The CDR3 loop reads CASGQREFEQFF. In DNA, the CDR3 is TGTGCTAGTGGTCAACGGGAGTTTGAGCAGTTCTTC.

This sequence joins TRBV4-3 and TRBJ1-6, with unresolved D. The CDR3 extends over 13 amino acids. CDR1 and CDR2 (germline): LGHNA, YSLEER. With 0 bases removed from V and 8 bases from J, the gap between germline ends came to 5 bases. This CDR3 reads CASSQDWHSPLHF. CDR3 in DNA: TGCGCCAGCAGCCAAGATTGGCATTCACCCCTCCACTTT.

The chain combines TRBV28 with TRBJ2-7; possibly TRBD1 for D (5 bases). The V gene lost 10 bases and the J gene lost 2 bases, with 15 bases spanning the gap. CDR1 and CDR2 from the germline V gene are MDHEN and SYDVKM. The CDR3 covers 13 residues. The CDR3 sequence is CATRLGATYEQYF. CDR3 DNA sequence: TGTGCCACCCGCCTTGGGGCCACCTACGAGCAGTACTTC. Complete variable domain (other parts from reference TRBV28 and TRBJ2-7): DVKVTQSSRYLVKRTGEKVFLECVQDMDHENMFWYRQDPGLGLRLIYFSYDVKMKEKGDIPEGYSVSREKKERFSLILESASTNQTSMYLCATRLGATYEQYFGPGTRLTVT.

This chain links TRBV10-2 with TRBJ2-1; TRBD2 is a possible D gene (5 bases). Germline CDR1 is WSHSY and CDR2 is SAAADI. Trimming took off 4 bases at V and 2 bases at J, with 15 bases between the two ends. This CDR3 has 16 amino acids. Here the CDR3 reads CASSGSFAGTYNEQFF. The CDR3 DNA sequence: TGCGCCAGCAGTGGATCCTTCGCGGGCACCTACAATGAGCAGTTCTTC.

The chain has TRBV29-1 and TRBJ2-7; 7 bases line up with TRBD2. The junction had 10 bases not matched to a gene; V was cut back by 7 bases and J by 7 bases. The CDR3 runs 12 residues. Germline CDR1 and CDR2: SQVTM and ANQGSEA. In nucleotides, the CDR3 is TGCAGCGCTGGGGGGAGGGTGGGGGAGCAGTACTTC. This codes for CSAGGRVGEQYF.

The CDR3 DNA is TGTGCCAGTAGTATATACGAAGGGACAGGGTTCCACGAGCAGTACTTC. It translates to CASSIYEGTGFHEQYF. The gene calls are TRBV19 and TRBJ2-7, with 9 bases lining up with TRBD1. The CDR3 runs to 16 residues. The J segment lost 5 bases and the V segment lost 2 bases, leaving 10 bases of the junction unmatched. CDR1 is LNHDA and CDR2 is SQIVND in the germline V gene (reference sequence).

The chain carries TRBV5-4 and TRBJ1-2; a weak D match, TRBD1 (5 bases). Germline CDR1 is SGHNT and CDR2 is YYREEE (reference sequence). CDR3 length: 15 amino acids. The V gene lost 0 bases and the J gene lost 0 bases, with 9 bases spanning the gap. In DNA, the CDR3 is TGTGCCAGCAGCTTGGGGGGGGGATCTAACTATGGCTACACCTTC. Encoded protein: CASSLGGGSNYGYTF.

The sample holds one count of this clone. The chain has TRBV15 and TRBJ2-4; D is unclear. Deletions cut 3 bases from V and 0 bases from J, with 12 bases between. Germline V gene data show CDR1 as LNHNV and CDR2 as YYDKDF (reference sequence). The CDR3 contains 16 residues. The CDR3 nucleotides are TGTGCCACCAGCAGTATAGTACCGCTAGCCAAAAACATTCAGTACTTC. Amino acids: CATSSIVPLAKNIQYF. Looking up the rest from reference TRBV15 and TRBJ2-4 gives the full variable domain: DAMVIQNPRYQVTQFGKPVTLSCSQTLNHNVMYWYQQKSSQAPKLLFHYYDKDFNNEADTPDNFQSRRPNTSFCFLDIRSPGLGDTAMYLCATSSIVPLAKNIQYFGAGTRLSVL.

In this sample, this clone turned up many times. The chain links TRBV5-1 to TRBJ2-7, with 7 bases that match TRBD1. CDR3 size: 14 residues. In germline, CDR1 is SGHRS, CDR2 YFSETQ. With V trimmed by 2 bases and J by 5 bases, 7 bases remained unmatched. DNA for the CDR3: TGCGCCAGCAGCTTACGACAGGGATCGGACGAGCAGTACTTC. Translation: CASSLRQGSDEQYF.

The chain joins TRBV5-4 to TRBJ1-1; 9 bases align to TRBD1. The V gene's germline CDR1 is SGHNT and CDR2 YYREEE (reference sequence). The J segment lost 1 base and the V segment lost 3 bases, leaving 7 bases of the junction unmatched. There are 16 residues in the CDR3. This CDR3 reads CASSSGGQGRNTEAFF. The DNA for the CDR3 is TGTGCCAGCAGCTCTGGGGGACAGGGACGGAACACTGAAGCTTTCTTT.

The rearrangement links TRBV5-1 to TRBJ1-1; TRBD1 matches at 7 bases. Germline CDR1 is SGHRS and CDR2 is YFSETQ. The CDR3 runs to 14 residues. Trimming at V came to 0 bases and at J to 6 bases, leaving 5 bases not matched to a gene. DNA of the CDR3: TGCGCCAGCAGCTTGGAGGACAGGAGCGCTGAAGCTTTCTTT. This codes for CASSLEDRSAEAFF.

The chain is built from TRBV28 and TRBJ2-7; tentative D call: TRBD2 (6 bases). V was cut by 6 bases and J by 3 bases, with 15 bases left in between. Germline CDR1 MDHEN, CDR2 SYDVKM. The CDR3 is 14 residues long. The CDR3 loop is CASSSSGLLYEQYF. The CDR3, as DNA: TGTGCCAGCAGCTCGTCGGGACTCCTCTACGAGCAGTACTTC. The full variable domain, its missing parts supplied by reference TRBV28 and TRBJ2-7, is DVKVTQSSRYLVKRTGEKVFLECVQDMDHENMFWYRQDPGLGLRLIYFSYDVKMKEKGDIPEGYSVSREKKERFSLILESASTNQTSMYLCASSSSGLLYEQYFGPGTRLTVT.

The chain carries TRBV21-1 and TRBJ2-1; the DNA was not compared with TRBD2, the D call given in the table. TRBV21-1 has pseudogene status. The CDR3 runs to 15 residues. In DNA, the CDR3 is TGTGCCAGCAGACCCGGGACTAGCGAAAACAATGAGCAGTTCTTC. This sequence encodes CASRPGTSENNEQFF.

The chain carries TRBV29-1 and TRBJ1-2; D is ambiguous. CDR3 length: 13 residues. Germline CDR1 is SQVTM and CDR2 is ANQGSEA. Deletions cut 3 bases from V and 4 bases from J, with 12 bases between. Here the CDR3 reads CSVEVGSGYGYTF. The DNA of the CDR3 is TGCAGCGTTGAGGTCGGTAGTGGCTATGGCTACACCTTC.

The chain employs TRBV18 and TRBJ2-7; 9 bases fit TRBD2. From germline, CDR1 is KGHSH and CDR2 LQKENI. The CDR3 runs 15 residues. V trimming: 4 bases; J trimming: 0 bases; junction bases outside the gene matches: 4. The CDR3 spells CASSLAGEVSYEQYF. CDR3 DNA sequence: TGTGCCAGCTCACTAGCGGGAGAGGTCTCCTACGAGCAGTACTTC.

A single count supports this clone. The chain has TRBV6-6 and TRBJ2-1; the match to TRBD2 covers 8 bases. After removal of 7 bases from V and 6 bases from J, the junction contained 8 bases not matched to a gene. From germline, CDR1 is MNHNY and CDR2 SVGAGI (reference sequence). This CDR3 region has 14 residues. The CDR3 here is CASTQTSVVNEQFF. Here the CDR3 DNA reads TGTGCCAGCACCCAGACTAGCGTCGTCAATGAGCAGTTCTTC.

Written as DNA, the CDR3 is TGTGCCAGCAGCAAAGTCGGGGCCCGGGGGGCCAATTTC. This codes for CASSKVGARGANF. This rearrangement joins TRBV21-1 to TRBJ1-2. TRBV21-1 is flagged as a pseudogene. There are 13 residues in the CDR3.

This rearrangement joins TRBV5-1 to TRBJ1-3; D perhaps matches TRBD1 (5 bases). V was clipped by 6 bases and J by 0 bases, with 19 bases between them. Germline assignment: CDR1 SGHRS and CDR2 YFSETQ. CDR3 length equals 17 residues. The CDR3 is CASTGGAGKASGNTIYF. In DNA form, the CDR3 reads TGCGCCAGCACCGGAGGGGCCGGAAAGGCCTCTGGAAACACCATATATTTT.

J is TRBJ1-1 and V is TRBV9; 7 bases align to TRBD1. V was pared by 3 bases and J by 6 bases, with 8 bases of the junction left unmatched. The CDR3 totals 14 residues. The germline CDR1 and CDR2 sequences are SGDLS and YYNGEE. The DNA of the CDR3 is TGTGCCAGCAGCGGTACCGGGACAGTTGCTGAAGCTTTCTTT. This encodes CASSGTGTVAEAFF.

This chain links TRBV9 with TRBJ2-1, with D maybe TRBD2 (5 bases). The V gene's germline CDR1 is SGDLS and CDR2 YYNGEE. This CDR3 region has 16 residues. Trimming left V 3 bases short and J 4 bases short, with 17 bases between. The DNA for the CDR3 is TGTGCCAGCAGCGGCCCACTGGGCGGGTTTTACAATGAGCAGTTCTTC. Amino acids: CASSGPLGGFYNEQFF.

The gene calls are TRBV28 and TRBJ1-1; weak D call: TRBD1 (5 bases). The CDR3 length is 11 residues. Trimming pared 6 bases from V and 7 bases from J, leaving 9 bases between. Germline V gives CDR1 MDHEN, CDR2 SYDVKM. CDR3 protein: CASSNRREAFF. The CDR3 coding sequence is TGTGCCAGCAGCAACAGGCGTGAAGCTTTCTTT.

The DNA for the CDR3 is TGCGCCAGCACCCCCGGGACTAGCACAGATACGCAGTATTTT. Protein product: CASTPGTSTDTQYF. The V call is TRBV5-1, the J call TRBJ2-3; D is perhaps TRBD2 (6 bases). Between the trimmed V and J ends, which lost 6 bases and 0 bases, there was a span of 11 bases. The CDR3 length is 14 residues. Germline loops: CDR1 SGHRS, CDR2 YFSETQ.

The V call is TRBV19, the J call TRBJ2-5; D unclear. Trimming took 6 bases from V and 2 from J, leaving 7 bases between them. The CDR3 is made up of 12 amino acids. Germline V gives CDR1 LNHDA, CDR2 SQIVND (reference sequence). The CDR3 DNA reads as TGTGCCAGTAGGGCGGATCAAGAGACCCAGTACTTC. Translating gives CASRADQETQYF.

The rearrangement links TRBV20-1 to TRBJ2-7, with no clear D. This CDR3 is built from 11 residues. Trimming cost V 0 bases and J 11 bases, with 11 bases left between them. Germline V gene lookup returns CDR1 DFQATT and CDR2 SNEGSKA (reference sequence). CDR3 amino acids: CSARDPPREYF. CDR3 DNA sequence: TGCAGTGCTAGAGATCCCCCCCGAGAGTACTTC.